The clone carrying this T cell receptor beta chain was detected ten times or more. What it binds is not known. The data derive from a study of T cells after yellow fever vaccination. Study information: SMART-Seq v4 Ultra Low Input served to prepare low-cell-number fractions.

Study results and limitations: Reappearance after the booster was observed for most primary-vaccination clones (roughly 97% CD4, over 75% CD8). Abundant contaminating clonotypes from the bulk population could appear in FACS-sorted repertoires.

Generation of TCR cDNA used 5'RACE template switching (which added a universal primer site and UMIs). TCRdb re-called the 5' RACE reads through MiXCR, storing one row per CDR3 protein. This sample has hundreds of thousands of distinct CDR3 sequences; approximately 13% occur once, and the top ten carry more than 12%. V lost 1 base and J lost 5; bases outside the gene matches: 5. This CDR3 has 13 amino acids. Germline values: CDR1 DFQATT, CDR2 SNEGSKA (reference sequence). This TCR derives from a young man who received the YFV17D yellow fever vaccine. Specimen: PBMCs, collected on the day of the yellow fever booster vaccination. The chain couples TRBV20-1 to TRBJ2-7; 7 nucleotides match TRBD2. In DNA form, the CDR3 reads TGCAGTGCTAGAGGCCAGACTAGCCACGAGCAGTACTTC. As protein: CSARGQTSHEQYF.